Shown below are 29 T cell receptor beta chains from a single sample sequenced in a study of blood T cell repertoires in COVID-19. Sequencing was performed with immunoSEQ multiplex PCR; in TCRdb, only in-frame clones are kept and a portion is missing. The sample shows a few hundred thousand clones, under 90% of them seen only once. Sequencing was done on a sample of peripheral blood. The receptors were gathered from a woman aged 40-49 years who had recovered from COVID-19.

This chain connects TRBV30 to TRBJ2-1; 14 positions match TRBD2. The germline V gene encodes CDR1 GTSNPN and CDR2 SVGIG (reference sequence). The CDR3 totals 14 residues. V was pared by 6 bases and J by 9 bases, with 7 bases of the junction left unmatched. The CDR3 protein is CACRLAGGLSEQFF. As DNA, the CDR3 is TGTGCCTGCCGACTAGCGGGAGGGCTAAGTGAGCAGTTCTTC.

The chain links TRBV12-3 or TRBV12-4 to TRBJ2-1; D is undetermined. The CDR3 spans 13 residues. Trimming removed 3 bases at V and 6 bases at J, with 9 bases between. This chain's CDR3 is CASSLAVVNEQFF. Here the CDR3 DNA reads TGTGCCAGCAGTTTGGCGGTTGTCAATGAGCAGTTCTTC.

The chain uses TRBV27 and TRBJ2-7; D remains ambiguous. V was pared by 5 bases and J by 7 bases, with 18 bases between. This CDR3 has 14 amino acids. Germline-derived CDR1 and CDR2 are MNHEY and SMNVEV (reference sequence). The CDR3 protein is CASSQTRPLREQYF. In DNA form, the CDR3 reads TGTGCCAGCAGTCAAACCCGACCCTTGAGGGAGCAGTACTTC.

CDR3 DNA sequence: TGTGCCAGTAGTCTCGGGACTCCTAGCAATCAGCCCCAGCATTTT. Translation gives CASSLGTPSNQPQHF. The chain carries TRBV19 and TRBJ1-5, with D perhaps matching TRBD1 (5 bases). V was clipped by 5 bases and J by 0 bases, with 11 bases between them. Germline CDR1 LNHDA, CDR2 SQIVND (reference sequence). The CDR3 consists of 15 residues.

V and J are TRBV5-4 and TRBJ1-2; 10 positions agree with TRBD1. V was pared by 4 bases and J by 7 bases, with 10 bases of the junction left unmatched. There are 15 residues in the CDR3. Germline loops: CDR1 SGHNT, CDR2 YYREEE (reference sequence). The CDR3 protein is CASSGRQGASPGYTF. The CDR3 DNA reads as TGTGCCAGCAGCGGAAGACAGGGGGCGTCGCCTGGCTACACCTTC.

The chain recombines TRBV19 with TRBJ2-5; D is possibly TRBD2 (6 bases). CDR1 and CDR2 from the germline V gene are LNHDA and SQIVND (reference sequence). V was shortened by 6 bases and J by 2 bases, with 10 bases between the two germline ends. The CDR3 length is 13 residues. CDR3 sequence reads: CASRGLAQETQYF. For the CDR3, the DNA is TGTGCCAGTAGGGGGCTAGCGCAAGAGACCCAGTACTTC.

V is TRBV3-1 (or the pseudogene TRBV3-2) and J is TRBJ2-1, with D possibly TRBD1 on 5 matching bases. This CDR3 has 16 residues. The V and J ends lost 3 bases and 2 bases respectively, with 14 bases between them. Germline V gene data show CDR1 as LGHDT and CDR2 as YNNKEL (reference sequence). The CDR3 sequence: CASSHAGAAPYNEQFF. As DNA, the CDR3 is TGTGCCAGCAGCCACGCTGGGGCGGCTCCCTACAATGAGCAGTTCTTC.

The chain links TRBV7-8 to TRBJ2-3; 7 positions agree with TRBD2. This CDR3 has 16 amino acids. Losses at the gene ends were 5 bases for V and 1 base for J; bases not matched to a gene: 9. The germline V gene encodes CDR1 SGHVS and CDR2 FQNEAQ. The CDR3 loop is CASSPLTGGGTDTQYF. The DNA for the CDR3 is TGTGCCAGCAGCCCACTCACGGGGGGAGGCACAGATACGCAGTATTTT.

This clone was recorded only once. In nucleotides, the CDR3 is TGTGCCAGCAGCTTGGGGTGGGACAGCCTTCTCTATGGCTACACCTTC. It specifies CASSLGWDSLLYGYTF. This chain uses TRBV5-5 with TRBJ1-2; 7 nucleotides line up with TRBD1. The CDR3 has 16 residues. V shed 0 bases, J shed 4 bases, and the junction held 9 bases outside the gene matches. Per germline, CDR1 SGHKS and CDR2 YYEKEE (reference sequence).

This chain uses TRBV5-1 with TRBJ1-6, with D possibly TRBD1 on 6 matching bases. Germline-derived CDR1 and CDR2 are SGHRS and YFSETQ. V was clipped by 3 bases and J by 10 bases, with 20 bases between them. This CDR3 is 16 amino acids long. The CDR3 DNA reads TGCGCCAGCAGCTCTGGTAATACAGGGCTCGGGTCACCCCTCCACTTT. Translation gives CASSSGNTGLGSPLHF.

This clone was counted between two and nine times. The chain has TRBV11-2 and TRBJ2-2; maybe TRBD2 (5 bases). The CDR3 consists of 18 residues. From germline, CDR1 is SGHAT and CDR2 FQNNGV. Trimming pared 1 base from V and 1 base from J, leaving 16 bases between. The CDR3 DNA follows: TGTGCCAGCAGCTTAGCTTTCTGGGAGAGCGGGAACACCGGGGAGCTGTTTTTT. Its protein is CASSLAFWESGNTGELFF. Based on the CDR3 plus reference TRBV11-2 and TRBJ2-2, the full variable domain is EAGVAQSPRYKIIEKRQSVAFWCNPISGHATLYWYQQILGQGPKLLIQFQNNGVVDDSQLPKDRFSAERLKGVDSTLKIQPAKLEDSAVYLCASSLAFWESGNTGELFFGEGSRLTVL.

The chain has TRBV19 and TRBJ1-2; D remains ambiguous. The CDR3 length is 14 residues. The germline V gene encodes CDR1 LNHDA and CDR2 SQIVND (reference sequence). Deletions cut 6 bases from V and 4 bases from J, with 15 bases between. The CDR3 is CASRGREFGYGYTF. As DNA, the CDR3 is TGTGCCAGTAGAGGGCGGGAATTCGGCTATGGCTACACCTTC.

This rearrangement joins TRBV2 to TRBJ2-2; perhaps TRBD1 as D (6 bases). Germline V gene sequence: CDR1 SNHLY, CDR2 FYNNEI. The length of the CDR3 is 16 residues. Trimming shortened V by 0 bases and J by 1 base, and 9 bases separated the two germline ends. CDR3 protein: CASSEAGAVNTGELFF. CDR3 bases: TGTGCCAGCAGTGAAGCGGGGGCGGTGAACACCGGGGAGCTGTTTTTT.

This chain connects TRBV7-9 to TRBJ2-5, with a weak D call TRBD1 (6 bases). V lost 4 bases, J lost 5 bases, and 14 bases lay in between. The CDR3 runs to 14 residues. Germline V gives CDR1 SEHNR, CDR2 FQNEAQ (reference sequence). The CDR3 DNA reads as TGTGCCAGCAGCTCCAGGACAGAACCGGAGACCCAGTACTTC. Its translation is CASSSRTEPETQYF.

This chain's CDR3 is CASSFVQDGGELFF. CDR3 DNA: TGTGCCAGCAGCTTCGTCCAGGATGGCGGGGAGCTGTTTTTT. The chain recombines TRBV7-2 with TRBJ2-2; D is unclear. This CDR3 has 14 residues. CDR1 is SGHTA, CDR2 FQGNSA, per germline. The V end lost 3 bases, the J end lost 7 bases, and 12 bases lay between the germline ends. The complete variable domain, with remaining parts taken from reference TRBV7-2 and TRBJ2-2, reads GAGVSQSPSNKVTEKGKDVELRCDPISGHTALYWYRQSLGQGLEFLIYFQGNSAPDKSGLPSDRFSAERTGGSVSTLTIQRTQQEDSAVYLCASSFVQDGGELFFGEGSRLTVL.

The chain employs TRBV20-1 and TRBJ2-7; TRBD1 matches 7 bases. Germline V gene sequence: CDR1 DFQATT, CDR2 SNEGSKA (reference sequence). V lost 6 bases, J lost 5 bases, and 4 bases stayed unmatched. The CDR3 loop spans 11 amino acids. CDR3 bases: TGCAGTGCCCCAGACAGGGACGAGCAGTACTTC. Its translation is CSAPDRDEQYF.

The rearrangement links TRBV30 to TRBJ1-6; TRBD1 is a possible D gene (5 bases). Between the trimmed V and J ends, which lost 1 base and 6 bases, there was a span of 13 bases. The CDR3 has 15 residues. The germline gives CDR1 GTSNPN, CDR2 SVGIG (reference sequence). Here the CDR3 DNA reads TGTGCCTGGAGTGAGGGGCCCGGACGTAATTCACCCCTCCACTTT. Its protein product is CAWSEGPGRNSPLHF.

The chain joins TRBV7-2 to TRBJ2-1, with TRBD1 identical over 9 bases. The CDR3 contains 14 residues. Germline CDR1 reads SGHTA; CDR2 reads FQGNSA. Germline trimming cut 8 bases from V and 8 bases from J; bases unmatched to any gene: 10. The CDR3 sequence: CASARDRAFHEQFF. The DNA of the CDR3 is TGTGCCAGCGCGCGGGACAGGGCTTTCCATGAGCAGTTCTTC.

V and J are TRBV6-4 and TRBJ2-1; 9 positions agree with TRBD1. CDR3 length: 15 amino acids. The J segment lost 0 bases and the V segment lost 6 bases, leaving 3 bases of the junction unmatched. Germline values: CDR1 MRHNA, CDR2 SNTAGT. The CDR3 coding sequence is TGTGCCAGCAGCCCGACAGGGGGCTCCTACAATGAGCAGTTCTTC. It yields the protein CASSPTGGSYNEQFF.

J is TRBJ2-2 and V is TRBV2; TRBD2 agrees at 7 bases. The junction had 7 bases not matched to a gene; V was cut back by 4 bases and J by 5 bases. This CDR3 contains 15 residues. CDR1 is SNHLY, CDR2 FYNNEI, per germline. The CDR3 DNA follows: TGTGCCAGCAGTGGGCGGGGGACGGGAACCGGGGAGCTGTTTTTT. Translation: CASSGRGTGTGELFF.

The gene calls are TRBV10-3 and TRBJ2-5; 9 nucleotides line up with TRBD2. In germline, CDR1 is ENHRY, CDR2 SYGVKD. CDR3 length equals 15 residues. Trimming took 4 bases from V and 3 from J; bases not matched to a gene: 6. The CDR3 loop is CAISASGGREETQYF. The CDR3 DNA reads as TGTGCCATCAGTGCCTCGGGCGGGAGGGAAGAGACCCAGTACTTC.

The chain employs TRBV11-2 and TRBJ2-5; tentatively, D is TRBD2 (7 bases). V lost 0 bases and J 5 bases, leaving 13 bases between the germline ends. The CDR3 loop spans 15 amino acids. In germline, CDR1 is SGHAT, CDR2 FQNNGV. CDR3: CASSLEGRGGETQYF. CDR3 bases: TGTGCCAGCAGCTTAGAAGGCAGGGGAGGGGAGACCCAGTACTTC.

This chain joins TRBV24-1 and TRBJ2-5; D is possibly TRBD1 (6 bases). V shed 5 bases and J shed 5 bases, with 14 bases lying between them. This CDR3 spans 14 amino acids. Germline values: CDR1 KGHDR, CDR2 SFDVKD. The CDR3 loop is CATSARGYLETQYF. In DNA form, the CDR3 reads TGTGCCACCAGTGCCAGGGGATACCTGGAGACCCAGTACTTC.

This clone has just a few counts. The chain is built from TRBV7-9 and TRBJ1-3; no firm D call. The CDR3 totals 13 residues. CDR1 is SEHNR and CDR2 is FQNEAQ in the germline V gene (reference sequence). V gave up 7 bases and J gave up 4 bases, with 11 bases separating them. The CDR3, as DNA: TGTGCCAGCAAGCGAGACTCCGGAAACACCATATATTTT. Translated, it gives CASKRDSGNTIYF.

As concerns this clone: This is likely a read error, given that the CDR3 carries no conserved phenylalanine or tryptophan at its end. The rearrangement links TRBV11-2 to TRBJ1-6, with unresolved D. The CDR3 runs 15 residues. Germline CDR1 and CDR2: SGHAT and FQNNGV. Deletions cut 5 bases from V and 4 bases from J, with 12 bases between. CDR3 nucleotides: TGTGCCAGCAGCCCCCCCGTCGGGTATAATTCACCCCTCCACCTT. Translated, it gives CASSPPVGYNSPLHL.

V usage is TRBV19 and J usage is TRBJ1-1, with 9 nucleotides matching TRBD1. V was clipped by 10 bases and J by 2 bases; unmatched bases: 14. Germline assignment: CDR1 LNHDA and CDR2 SQIVND (reference sequence). The CDR3 runs 16 residues. CDR3 loop: CATGDRVKGGNTEAFF. The DNA of the CDR3 is TGTGCCACTGGGGACAGGGTAAAAGGGGGCAACACTGAAGCTTTCTTT. Full variable domain (remainder filled in from reference TRBV19 and TRBJ1-1): DGGITQSPKYLFRKEGQNVTLSCEQNLNHDAMYWYRQDPGQGLRLIYYSQIVNDFQKGDIAEGYSVSREKKESFPLTVTSAQKNPTAFYLCATGDRVKGGNTEAFFGQGTRLTVV.

The chain carries TRBV2 and TRBJ2-5; 9 positions match TRBD1. J lost 4 bases, V lost 8 bases, and 8 bases had no gene match. The CDR3 is 14 amino acids. CDR1 and CDR2 (germline): SNHLY, FYNNEI. DNA for the CDR3: TGTGCCAGCGAAAAAGGGACAGGGCCAGAGACCCAGTACTTC. Translated, it gives CASEKGTGPETQYF. Full variable domain (rest looked up from reference TRBV2 and TRBJ2-5): EPEVTQTPSHQVTQMGQEVILRCVPISNHLYFYWYRQILGQKVEFLVSFYNNEISEKSEIFDDQFSVERPDGSNFTLKIRSTKLEDSAMYFCASEKGTGPETQYFGPGTRLLVL.

V usage is TRBV6-6 and J usage is TRBJ2-3; D is possibly TRBD1 (6 bases). CDR3 size: 16 residues. V was shortened by 0 bases and J by 1 base, with 11 bases between the two germline ends. Germline loops: CDR1 MNHNY, CDR2 SVGAGI (reference sequence). The CDR3: CASSYSGAGGTDTQYF. Here the CDR3 DNA reads TGTGCCAGCAGTTACTCTGGGGCAGGGGGCACAGATACGCAGTATTTT.

The chain couples TRBV11-2 to TRBJ2-3, with 10 bases identical to TRBD1. Germline V CDR1 and CDR2: SGHAT, FQNNGV. CDR3 length: 16 residues. The J segment lost 5 bases and the V segment lost 5 bases, leaving 10 bases of the junction unmatched. CDR3 loop: CASSLGDRGLGDTQYF. In DNA, the CDR3 is TGTGCCAGCAGCCTTGGGGACAGGGGCCTTGGAGATACGCAGTATTTT.